This T cell receptor beta chain came from a study of Siglec-9 on CD8 T cells in melanoma. Produced via immunoSEQ multiplex PCR; TCRdb's table is partial and in-frame only. The sample records some 37,000 clones, approximately 83% being singletons. This clone was detected a few times. The receptor comes from a human donor in good health. Sample: Siglec-9- CD8+ T cells sorted from blood.

The CDR3 DNA reads as TGTGCCAGCAGTGATTGGCAGTTAGGGCCGAGCAATCAGCCCCAGCATTTT. This codes for CASSDWQLGPSNQPQHF. The chain combines TRBV6-1 with TRBJ1-5; D unresolved. V lost 3 bases and J 1 base, leaving 16 bases between the germline ends. Germline values: CDR1 MNHNS, CDR2 SASEGT. The length of the CDR3 is 17 residues.